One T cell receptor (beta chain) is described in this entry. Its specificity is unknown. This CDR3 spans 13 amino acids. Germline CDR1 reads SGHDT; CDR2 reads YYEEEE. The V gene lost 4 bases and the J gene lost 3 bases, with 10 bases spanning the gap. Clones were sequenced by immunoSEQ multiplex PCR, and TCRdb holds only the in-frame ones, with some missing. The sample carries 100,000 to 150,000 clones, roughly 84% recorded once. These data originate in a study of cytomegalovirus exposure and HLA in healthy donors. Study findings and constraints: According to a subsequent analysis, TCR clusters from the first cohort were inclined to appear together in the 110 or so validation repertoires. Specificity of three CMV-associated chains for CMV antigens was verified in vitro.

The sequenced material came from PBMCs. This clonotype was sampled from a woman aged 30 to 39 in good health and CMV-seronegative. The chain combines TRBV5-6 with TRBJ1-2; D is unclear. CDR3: CASSQTLDYGYTF. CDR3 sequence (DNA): TGTGCCAGCAGCCAGACACTGGACTATGGCTACACCTTC.